Here is one TCR beta chain with its context. Repertoires were generated with immunoSEQ multiplex PCR, while TCRdb's copy carries only in-frame clones and drops some. The sample has 40,000 or so clones; roughly 90% are singletons. The V gene's germline CDR1 is SGHDN and CDR2 FVKESK. With V trimmed by 1 base and J by 2 bases, 3 bases remained unmatched. The CDR3 extends over 16 amino acids. The data were taken from a study of T cell changes during pregnancy in multiple sclerosis. The sample here was peripheral blood, taken in the third trimester of pregnancy. The receptor's source is a female donor in good health, enrolled as a control in a pregnancy study. The chain links TRBV14 to TRBJ2-1; 9 bases map to TRBD1. This CDR3 reads CASSQVWTGAYNEQFF. DNA for the CDR3: TGTGCCAGCAGCCAAGTGTGGACAGGGGCCTACAATGAGCAGTTCTTC. Looking up the rest from reference TRBV14 and TRBJ2-1 gives the full variable domain: EAGVTQFPSHSVIEKGQTVTLRCDPISGHDNLYWYRRVMGKEIKFLLHFVKESKQDESGMPNNRFLAERTGGTYSTLKVQPAELEDSGVYFCASSQVWTGAYNEQFFGPGTRLTVL.